In its sample, the clone carrying this T cell receptor (beta chain) was seen once. The data belong to a study of blood T cell repertoires in COVID-19. Overall study context: Specimens from acute and convalescent COVID-19 originated in the United States, Italy and Spain.

Sequencing used immunoSEQ multiplex PCR; TCRdb keeps in-frame clones, though not all of them. The repertoire holds roughly 230,000 clones, with around four fifths as singletons. V dropped 2 bases and J dropped 9; count of bases not matched to a gene: 9. The germline gives CDR1 SGHAT, CDR2 FQNNGV. The CDR3 loop spans 14 amino acids. Specimen: peripheral blood. This receptor was obtained from an older woman with active or convalescent COVID-19. V and J are TRBV11-2 and TRBJ1-1, with 7 nucleotides matching TRBD1. The CDR3 DNA reads TGTGCCAGCAGCTTACTGCAGGGGGGACCTCAAGCTTTCTTT. This translates into CASSLLQGGPQAFF.